Below are 28 T cell receptor beta chains sequenced from a single sample in a study of beta chain features in type 1 diabetes. Reverse transcribing all isolated RNA meant expressed TCRB transcripts were sequenced. Profiled with immunoSEQ multiplex PCR; TCRdb holds only in-frame clones, not every one. The table lists some 410,000 clones, around 13% of them singletons. The source material was naive CD4+ T cells from blood. The receptors shown here come from a man aged 25-45 years in good health.

This sequence joins TRBV4-3 and TRBJ2-5; no clear D gene. The germline gives CDR1 LGHNA, CDR2 YSLEER. V lost 0 bases and J lost 5, with 13 bases in between. CDR3 length equals 15 residues. In nucleotides, the CDR3 is TGCGCCAGCAGCCAAGATTCTAACTTCATGGAGACCCAGTACTTC. Translation gives CASSQDSNFMETQYF.

CDR3 in DNA: TGTGCCAGCAGCCCGACTGGGGCGGTGAACACTGAAGCTTTCTTT. Translated: CASSPTGAVNTEAFF. The chain couples TRBV13 to TRBJ1-1; TRBD1 is a possible D gene (5 bases). V was clipped by 5 bases and J by 0 bases, with 13 bases between them. CDR1 and CDR2 (germline): PRHDT, FYEKMQ (reference sequence). The CDR3 has 15 amino acids.

This clone was observed a handful of times. This chain joins TRBV7-8 and TRBJ2-5; the match to TRBD1 covers 8 bases. Germline values: CDR1 SGHVS, CDR2 FQNEAQ. With 5 bases clipped from V and 0 bases from J, the junction kept 5 bases outside the gene matches. The CDR3 consists of 15 residues. This CDR3 is CASSPRTGYQETQYF. The CDR3 nucleotides are TGTGCCAGCAGCCCCCGGACAGGGTACCAAGAGACCCAGTACTTC. The full variable domain, its missing parts supplied by reference TRBV7-8 and TRBJ2-5, is GAGVSQSPRYKVAKRGQDVALRCDPISGHVSLFWYQQALGQGPEFLTYFQNEAQLDKSGLPSDRFFAERPEGSVSTLKIQRTQQEDSAVYLCASSPRTGYQETQYFGPGTRLLVL.

This clone was seen a few times. The chain recombines TRBV27 with TRBJ1-5, with D unresolved. V was trimmed by 0 bases and J by 1 base, leaving 7 bases between them. The CDR3 is 15 amino acids. Germline CDR1 MNHEY, CDR2 SMNVEV (reference sequence). CDR3 coding DNA: TGTGCCAGCAGTTTATCGCCGTTGAGCAATCAGCCCCAGCATTTT. This sequence encodes CASSLSPLSNQPQHF.

This clone was observed a few times. The rearrangement links TRBV25-1 to TRBJ2-3; D might be TRBD2 (6 bases). This CDR3 contains 15 residues. V was cut by 2 bases and J by 2 bases, with 11 bases left in between. CDR1 and CDR2 (germline): MGHDK, SYGVNS. CDR3 DNA: TGTGCCAGCAGTGAAACTAGCATCCTCACAGATACGCAGTATTTT. Translating gives CASSETSILTDTQYF.

This clone was counted a few times. V usage is TRBV30 and J usage is TRBJ1-1; no clear D gene. Deletions cut 0 bases from V and 1 base from J, with 6 bases between. This CDR3 spans 13 amino acids. Germline V lookup: CDR1 GTSNPN, CDR2 SVGIG (reference sequence). The CDR3 reads CAWSVNENTEAFF. In DNA form, the CDR3 reads TGTGCCTGGAGTGTTAACGAGAACACTGAAGCTTTCTTT.

The sample holds a few counts of this clone. The rearrangement uses TRBV7-7 and TRBJ2-3, with TRBD2 matching 9 bases. V was pared by 1 base and J by 4 bases, with 6 bases of the junction left unmatched. Germline V gives CDR1 SSHAT, CDR2 FNYEAQ (reference sequence). The CDR3 totals 16 residues. This chain's CDR3 is CASSLVAGGPADTQYF. In DNA form, the CDR3 reads TGTGCCAGCAGCTTAGTCGCGGGGGGGCCCGCAGATACGCAGTATTTT.

This chain uses TRBV7-9 with TRBJ2-1, with D maybe TRBD2 (5 bases). Germline CDR1 reads SEHNR; CDR2 reads FQNEAQ (reference sequence). This CDR3 region has 14 residues. V was clipped by 3 bases and J by 5 bases, with 11 bases between them. DNA of the CDR3: TGTGCCAGCAGCTTGACGGGGTTAAACAATGAGCAGTTCTTC. This codes for CASSLTGLNNEQFF.

The chain combines TRBV6-6 with TRBJ2-4, with 11 bases fitting TRBD1. CDR1 and CDR2 (germline): MNHNY, SVGAGI (reference sequence). This CDR3 has 15 amino acids. V lost 2 bases, J lost 5 bases, and 2 bases stayed unmatched. The CDR3 region is CASSYGGQGENIQYF. CDR3 in DNA: TGTGCCAGCAGTTACGGGGGACAGGGGGAAAACATTCAGTACTTC.

This clone has just a few counts. Here the CDR3 DNA reads TGTGCCAGCAGTGAAAGGGATGGCTACACCTTC. Protein: CASSERDGYTF. This chain links TRBV2 with TRBJ1-2; unclear D gene. Trimming removed 2 bases from V and 6 bases from J, with 4 bases in between. The length of the CDR3 is 11 residues. Per germline, CDR1 SNHLY and CDR2 FYNNEI.

The gene calls are TRBV10-3 and TRBJ2-5, with TRBD2 as a possible D gene (5 bases). The CDR3 loop spans 13 amino acids. In germline, CDR1 is ENHRY, CDR2 SYGVKD. The ends were cut back, 3 bases at V and 9 bases at J, with 14 bases in the middle. The CDR3 is CAISDTSRGPQYF. The CDR3 bases are TGTGCCATCAGTGATACATCCCGAGGGCCCCAGTACTTC.

Concerning this clone itself: At one of its ends the junction is not consistent with the germline gene, which may arise from a read error. V and J are TRBV4-1 and TRBJ2-2, with TRBD2 matching over 7 bases. CDR1 and CDR2 (germline): MGHRA, YSYEKL. The CDR3 runs 13 residues. The CDR3 bases are TGCGCCAGCAGCCAAGATCAGCTAGCGGTCCGACGTTTT. Its protein product is CASSQDQLAVRRF.

This clone has ten or more counts. The chain carries TRBV7-9 and TRBJ2-4; tentatively, D is TRBD1 (6 bases). V lost 3 bases and J lost 8, with 14 bases in between. In germline, CDR1 is SEHNR, CDR2 FQNEAQ (reference sequence). This CDR3 has 14 residues. CDR3 in DNA: TGTGCCAGCAGCTTGTATCCGGACAGAGACATTCAGTACTTC. It is translated as CASSLYPDRDIQYF.

This clone was counted between two and nine times. V usage is TRBV2 and J usage is TRBJ2-7, with D possibly being TRBD2 (6 bases). The CDR3 totals 11 residues. V was cut by 10 bases and J by 3 bases, with 10 bases left in between. Germline V CDR1 and CDR2: SNHLY, FYNNEI. CDR3 nucleotides: TGTGCCACCGGGCGGGACTACGAGCAGTACTTC. Translated: CATGRDYEQYF. The complete variable domain, with remaining parts taken from reference TRBV2 and TRBJ2-7, reads EPEVTQTPSHQVTQMGQEVILRCVPISNHLYFYWYRQILGQKVEFLVSFYNNEISEKSEIFDDQFSVERPDGSNFTLKIRSTKLEDSAMYFCATGRDYEQYFGPGTRLTVT.

The chain joins TRBV15 to TRBJ2-5; 10 nucleotides line up with TRBD2. After removal of 0 bases from V and 4 bases from J, the junction contained 11 bases not matched to a gene. Germline lookup yields CDR1 LNHNV and CDR2 YYDKDF (reference sequence). CDR3 size: 18 residues. CDR3 amino acids: CATSRDLKAGGPGETQYF. The DNA of the CDR3 is TGTGCCACCAGCAGAGATCTCAAAGCGGGAGGGCCCGGAGAGACCCAGTACTTC.

CDR3 sequence: CAISERGSEQYF. The CDR3 DNA sequence: TGTGCCATCAGTGAGAGGGGATCCGAGCAGTACTTC. The rearrangement joins TRBV10-3 to TRBJ2-7; D possibly corresponds to TRBD1 (5 bases). This CDR3 comprises 12 residues. Germline loops: CDR1 ENHRY, CDR2 SYGVKD. Trimming left V 2 bases short and J 6 bases short, with 8 bases between.

The gene calls are TRBV20-1 and TRBJ2-3; no reliable D call. The CDR3 sequence is 11 residues long. The germline V and J ends were trimmed by 6 bases and 7 bases, with 11 bases remaining between them. The germline gives CDR1 DFQATT, CDR2 SNEGSKA (reference sequence). The CDR3 sequence is CSAPITNTQYF. As DNA, the CDR3 is TGCAGTGCCCCAATCACTAATACGCAGTATTTT.

The V gene is TRBV29-1, the J gene TRBJ2-3; weak D call: TRBD2 (5 bases). The length of the CDR3 is 12 residues. CDR1 and CDR2 from the germline V gene are SQVTM and ANQGSEA. V lost 4 bases, J lost 2 bases, and 7 bases lay in between. The chain's CDR3 is CSVGADTDTQYF. For the CDR3, the DNA is TGCAGCGTTGGAGCGGACACAGATACGCAGTATTTT.

The CDR3 region is CASSLEDRETQYF. CDR3 nucleotide sequence: TGTGCCAGCAGCTTAGAGGACAGAGAGACCCAGTACTTC. The chain uses TRBV7-2 and TRBJ2-5; possible D gene TRBD1, 6 bases. V was shortened by 1 base and J by 4 bases, with 7 bases between the two germline ends. Germline V gene data show CDR1 as SGHTA and CDR2 as FQGNSA. The CDR3 extends over 13 amino acids.

This clone was counted a few times. The chain couples TRBV18 to TRBJ2-1; tentatively, D is TRBD1 (5 bases). The CDR3 is 15 amino acids. Germline values: CDR1 KGHSH, CDR2 LQKENI. The germline V and J ends were trimmed by 6 bases and 4 bases, with 16 bases remaining between them. CDR3 bases: TGTGCCAGCTCGCCCAGACAGACCAGTTACAATGAGCAGTTCTTC. Translating it yields CASSPRQTSYNEQFF.

V usage is TRBV10-3 and J usage is TRBJ1-1; D call uncertain. Germline V gene data show CDR1 as ENHRY and CDR2 as SYGVKD. The CDR3 totals 14 residues. V lost 4 bases, J lost 0 bases, and 9 bases lay in between. CDR3 region: CAISVHDLNTEAFF. Here the CDR3 DNA reads TGTGCCATCAGTGTCCATGATCTGAACACTGAAGCTTTCTTT.

The gene calls are TRBV7-2 and TRBJ2-3, with no clear D. This CDR3 region has 12 residues. V gave up 5 bases and J gave up 4 bases, with 7 bases separating them. Germline loops: CDR1 SGHTA, CDR2 FQGNSA. The CDR3 protein is CASSPLADTQYF. The CDR3 DNA is TGTGCCAGCAGCCCCCTGGCAGATACGCAGTATTTT.

The chain couples TRBV30 to TRBJ1-1, with 7 bases identical to TRBD1. V lost 4 bases and J lost 4; bases outside the gene matches: 6. Germline V gene lookup returns CDR1 GTSNPN and CDR2 SVGIG (reference sequence). This CDR3 contains 13 residues. In nucleotides, the CDR3 is TGTGCCTGGACTCGGGACAGAGCCACTGAAGCTTTCTTT. Translating it yields CAWTRDRATEAFF.

The chain employs TRBV29-1 and TRBJ2-3; D uncertain. Looked up from germline, CDR1 is SQVTM and CDR2 is ANQGSEA. The germline V and J ends were trimmed by 4 bases and 4 bases, with 9 bases remaining between them. The CDR3 covers 12 residues. In DNA form, the CDR3 reads TGCAGCGTTGTAGTAGTATCAGATACGCAGTATTTT. This encodes CSVVVVSDTQYF.

The genes are TRBV7-2 and TRBJ1-4; D gene uncertain. CDR1 is SGHTA, CDR2 FQGNSA, per germline. Deletions cut 3 bases from V and 8 bases from J, with 10 bases between. CDR3 size: 13 residues. CDR3 DNA: TGTGCCAGCAGCTTTAGGGTGGGGGAAAAACTGTTTTTT. It codes for CASSFRVGEKLFF.

The CDR3 spells CASGLLPGTKNGNQPQHF. In nucleotides, the CDR3 is TGTGCTAGTGGTCTCTTACCTGGGACGAAGAATGGCAATCAGCCCCAGCATTTT. The chain is built from TRBV12-5 and TRBJ1-5; maybe TRBD1 (5 bases). In germline, CDR1 is LGHNT, CDR2 FRNRAP. CDR3 length equals 18 residues. Between the trimmed V and J ends, which lost 5 bases and 2 bases, there was a span of 22 bases.

This clone occurred many times. This chain joins TRBV29-1 and TRBJ1-2, with D possibly matching TRBD1 (6 bases). V was cut by 3 bases and J by 4 bases, with 12 bases left in between. The CDR3 covers 13 residues. The germline gives CDR1 SQVTM, CDR2 ANQGSEA. The CDR3 protein is CSVETGGSYGYTF. The CDR3 bases are TGCAGCGTTGAGACAGGAGGTTCCTATGGCTACACCTTC.

The chain joins TRBV30 to TRBJ2-5, with TRBD2 matching 9 bases. The V gene's germline CDR1 is GTSNPN and CDR2 SVGIG (reference sequence). J was trimmed by 7 bases and V by 0 bases; bases with no gene match: 6. The CDR3 is made up of 14 amino acids. CDR3 in amino acids: CAWSVGGGAGTQYF. In DNA form, the CDR3 reads TGTGCCTGGAGTGTAGGCGGGGGGGCTGGGACCCAGTACTTC. Full variable domain (outside the CDR3, taken from reference TRBV30 and TRBJ2-5): SQTIHQWPATLVQPVGSPLSLECTVEGTSNPNLYWYRQAAGRGLQLLFYSVGIGQISSEVPQNLSASRPQDRQFILSSKKLLLSDSGFYLCAWSVGGGAGTQYFGPGTRLLVL.